These T cell receptor beta chains were read from a single sample in a study of cytomegalovirus exposure and HLA in healthy donors. The assay was immunoSEQ multiplex PCR, and TCRdb's table has in-frame clones only and misses some. The table shows approximately 65,000 clones, with around 90% occurring only once. Sequencing used PBMCs. These receptors came from a man aged 18 to 29 in good health and CMV-seronegative. The CDR3 runs from the conserved cysteine through the conserved F or W. The D gene is left open where the match is weak. Clone size appears in some rows only: once, few, many, or a class for an expanded clone.

cdr3_length	d_call	clone_size	j_call	v_call	cdr3_nt	cdr3_aa
15	TRBD1	-	TRBJ1-4	TRBV25-1	TGTGCCAGCAGTCGACAGGGGAATCTTAATGAAAAACTGTTTTTT	CASSRQGNLNEKLFF
18	-	-	TRBJ1-2	TRBV28	TGTGCCAGCAGTTTTTCGCCTTCGGGAGGACCTGGGGACTATGGCTACACCTTC	CASSFSPSGGPGDYGYTF
13	TRBD2	-	TRBJ2-7	TRBV6-5	TGTGCCAGTAGGGCGCCCGCGGGAGACGAGCAGTACTTC	CASRAPAGDEQYF
14	TRBD1	-	TRBJ1-5	TRBV27	TGTGCCAGCAGCCCTGAGGGGGCGCCTCAGCCCCAGCATTTT	CASSPEGAPQPQHF
14	-	-	TRBJ2-7	TRBV6-6	TGTGCCAGCAGTCCTCAACTAGGGACCTACGAGCAGTACTTC	CASSPQLGTYEQYF
15	-	-	TRBJ2-5	TRBV13	TGTGCCAGCAGCCCCGGGACATCATACCAAGAGACCCAGTACTTC	CASSPGTSYQETQYF
14	TRBD2	once	TRBJ2-3	TRBV28	TGTGCCAGCAGTTTCGCGGGAGGGGCGGATACGCAGTATTTT	CASSFAGGADTQYF
20	TRBD2	once	TRBJ2-1	TRBV5-1	TGCGCCAGCAGCTTTATATCGGGAACTTCGACTAGCTTGAGATTCGATGAGCAGTTCTTC	CASSFISGTSTSLRFDEQFF
17	TRBD2	-	TRBJ2-7	TRBV4-2	TGTGCCAGCAGCCAAGACTCCGTGGCGCGGGAGCGATCCGAGCAGTACTTC	CASSQDSVARERSEQYF
14	TRBD1	-	TRBJ1-4	TRBV7-2	TGTGCCAGCAGCCGGGACAGGGGGAATGAAAAACTGTTTTTT	CASSRDRGNEKLFF
15	TRBD1	once	TRBJ1-1	TRBV10-3	TGTGCCATCAGTGAGCCGGGACAGTCCTACACTGAAGCTTTCTTT	CAISEPGQSYTEAFF
16	TRBD2	-	TRBJ2-7	TRBV27	TGTGCCAGCAGTTTAGTCGGGCGGGAGTACGGTTACGAGCAGTACTTC	CASSLVGREYGYEQYF
15	-	-	TRBJ2-3	TRBV7-9	TGTGCCAGCAGCTTGGACAAGATAAGCACAGATACGCAGTATTTT	CASSLDKISTDTQYF
20	-	-	TRBJ2-4	TRBV4-3	TGCGCCAGCAGCCAAGACTGGAAGAATAGCGCAGCGATAGCCAAAAACATTCAGTACTTC	CASSQDWKNSAAIAKNIQYF
16	-	-	TRBJ2-7	TRBV6-6	TGTGCCAGCAGTTACCCCTCACCAGACTGGGCCTACGAGCAGTACTTC	CASSYPSPDWAYEQYF
17	TRBD1	-	TRBJ2-7	TRBV18	TGTGCCAGCTCACCCGTGTCGACAGGGTTGCTACTAGACGAGCAGTACTTC	CASSPVSTGLLLDEQYF
17	TRBD2	-	TRBJ2-7	TRBV5-4	TGTGCCAGCAGCTTGCCCAGATATAGCGGGTCGTTCCTCGAGCAGTACTTC	CASSLPRYSGSFLEQYF
15	TRBD1	-	TRBJ2-5	TRBV7-2	TGTGCCAGCACCCACGACAGGGGGAGGAGGGAGACCCAGTACTTC	CASTHDRGRRETQYF
12	-	-	TRBJ2-5	TRBV9	TGTGCCAGCAGTCGTACGGAAGAGACCCAGTACTTC	CASSRTEETQYF
15	-	-	TRBJ2-5	TRBV9	TGTGCCAGCAGCCCAGCAGGCACCCTCCAAGAGACCCAGTACTTC	CASSPAGTLQETQYF
11	-	-	TRBJ1-1	TRBV20-1	TGCGCCTGGGCCCTGGTGGCTGAAGCTTTCTTT	CAWALVAEAFF
14	TRBD1	-	TRBJ2-7	TRBV9	TGTGCCAGCAGCCTAACGGACAGGGACTACGAGCAGTACTTC	CASSLTDRDYEQYF
18	TRBD1	-	TRBJ2-7	TRBV5-4	TGTGCCAGCAGCCGGGGACAGGGGAAGGCGCGGAACTCCTACGAGCAGTACTTC	CASSRGQGKARNSYEQYF
15	TRBD1	-	TRBJ1-2	TRBV28	TGTGCCAGCAAAGAGCACCCGGGACAGGGTAATGGCTACACCTTC	CASKEHPGQGNGYTF
15	TRBD1	-	TRBJ2-3	TRBV6-5	TGTGCCAGCAGTCGCCAGGGACAGGGATCGTATACGCAGTATTTT	CASSRQGQGSYTQYF
15	TRBD1	-	TRBJ2-7	TRBV14	TGTGCCAGCAGCCAGGGGACAGCGAGCTCCTACGAGCAGTACTTC	CASSQGTASSYEQYF
15	-	-	TRBJ2-1	TRBV18	TGTGCCAGCTCACCACCGAGGGTCACCTACAATGAGCAGTTCTTC	CASSPPRVTYNEQFF
14	-	-	TRBJ1-2	TRBV10-3	TGTGCCATCAGCGCGGGGGGCCGAAACGAGGGCTACACCTTC	CAISAGGRNEGYTF